The sequence of this T cell receptor beta chain was determined in a study of T cells expressing NK-cell markers. Study context: Sequencing of TCR beta repertoires drew on sorted CD3+CD56+NKG2C+, CD3+CD56+NKG2C- and CD3+CD56-NKG2C+ T cells. Study outcomes and limitations: Uncertainty persisted over the HCMV specificity of expanded NKG2C+ T cell clones. Similarly, these clonotypes led the CD3+CD56-NKG2C+ fraction as well in several donors.

Using the 5' RACE reads, TCRdb records one entry per CDR3 protein without DNA. The sample yields 350,000 to 500,000 distinct CDR3 sequences, of which the top ten take up 7.3%. Turning to this clonotype: The antigen is undetermined.

Per the germline V gene, CDR1 is SGHTA and CDR2 is FQGNSA. This CDR3 comprises 13 residues. The gene calls are TRBV7-2 and TRBJ1-1; TCRdb's D gene call, TRBD1, goes unchecked for lack of DNA. Sequences were obtained from blood T cells: a sorted CD56 or NKG2C T cell subset, CD4+ or CD8+ T cells, or bulk PBMC T cells (not recorded which). This clonotype was sampled from a woman aged 18-69 years in good health. The CDR3 is CASSLVGPPGAFF.